This T cell receptor (beta chain) derives from a study of human T cells and chemical hapten exposure. For the study at large: Chiefly women, the patients showed alopecia areata, totalis or universalis. Variation in per-sample TCR yields came mainly from small pooled library volume differences.

Germline V gene sequence: CDR1 LGHNA, CDR2 YSLEER. The germline V and J ends were trimmed by 1 base and 8 bases, with 11 bases remaining between them. The CDR3 sequence is 14 residues long. As for time point: patch test 2, 6 weeks after DPC sensitization. Treatment described: therapeutic diphenylcyclopropenone sensitization with weekly scalp DPC. Blood collection happened ahead of applying each patch test. This clonotype was seen repeatedly, ten times or more. Individual cDNA molecules had unique molecular identifiers attached to them by the library. From the RACE reads, TCRdb called clonotypes with MiXCR, one entry per CDR3 protein. Counted here are 110,000 or so distinct CDR3 sequences, 9% to 9.5% occurring once; the ten biggest clones make up about 3.4%.

The source is a woman in her thirties or forties with alopecia areata. Some clones in this sample may be carry-over from other donors' samples. This chain joins TRBV4-3 and TRBJ2-2; possibly TRBD2 for D (6 bases). This specimen was whole blood, taken in connection with sensitization to the hapten diphenylcyclopropenone (DPC). The DNA for the CDR3 is TGCGCCAGCAGCCAAGCCACCGCGGGAGGGGAGCTGTTTTTT. It codes for CASSQATAGGELFF.